Following are 23 T cell receptor beta chains from one sample sequenced in a study of CD8+CD57+ T cells in acquired aplastic anemia. Before being chosen for sequencing, patients had shown CD8+CD57+ cell expansion by flow cytometry. Template material for TCR beta VDJ and CDR3 profiling consisted of genomic DNA. TCRdb reanalysed the reads using MiXCR and keeps one entry per CDR3 protein. The table shows hundreds of thousands of distinct CDR3 sequences, with around 33% occurring only once. Sequencing input: sorted CD4+, CD8+, or CD8+CD57+ T cells (not recorded which) from PBMCs. All receptors derive from a human donor with aplastic anemia.

The chain links TRBV12-3 or TRBV12-4 to TRBJ1-1; 11 nucleotides agree with TRBD1. J gave up 1 base and V 5 bases, and 3 bases lay outside the gene matches. This CDR3 spans 15 amino acids. CDR3 nucleotides: TGTGCCAGCAGTCCCGGACAGGGGGCGAACACTGAAGCTTTCTTT. This sequence encodes CASSPGQGANTEAFF.

The chain combines TRBV29-1 with TRBJ2-3; tentative D call: TRBD2 (6 bases). CDR1 and CDR2 (germline): SQVTM, ANQGSEA. The CDR3 sequence is 14 residues long. Trimming pared 4 bases from V and 0 bases from J, leaving 11 bases between. The CDR3 region is CSVAGGASTDTQYF. CDR3 in DNA: TGCAGCGTTGCCGGGGGAGCTAGCACAGATACGCAGTATTTT.

J is TRBJ2-2 and V is TRBV7-6; D remains unclear. The V and J ends lost 8 bases and 0 bases respectively, with 10 bases between them. CDR1 and CDR2 from the germline V gene are SGHVS and FNYEAQ. This CDR3 comprises 14 residues. The CDR3 region is CASGPDPNTGELFF. The CDR3 coding sequence is TGTGCCAGCGGCCCGGACCCGAACACCGGGGAGCTGTTTTTT. Full variable domain (remainder filled in from reference TRBV7-6 and TRBJ2-2): GAGVSQSPRYKVTKRGQDVALRCDPISGHVSLYWYRQALGQGPEFLTYFNYEAQQDKSGLPNDRFSAERPEGSISTLTIQRTEQRDSAMYRCASGPDPNTGELFFGEGSRLTVL.

This clonotype was recorded a few times. Just one base apart from a much larger clone, this may be a read error. The V gene is TRBV10-3, the J gene TRBJ2-3; 7 bases align to TRBD2. The CDR3 has 14 amino acids. Germline V gene data show CDR1 as ENHRY and CDR2 as SYGVKD. V trimming: 8 bases; J trimming: 1 base; junction bases outside the gene matches: 6. The CDR3 DNA is TGTGCCATCGGCCCCAGCGGGGGCACAGATACGCAGTATTTT. Translating gives CAIGPSGGTDTQYF.

Ten or more counts support this clonotype. This sequence joins TRBV20-1 and TRBJ2-5; 9 bases fit TRBD2. The V gene end was trimmed by 3 bases and the J gene end by 3 bases; junction bases not matched to a gene: 8. This CDR3 has 15 residues. Germline CDR1 DFQATT, CDR2 SNEGSKA (reference sequence). This CDR3 reads CSASFLAGSKETQYF. The DNA of the CDR3 is TGCAGTGCTAGTTTCCTAGCGGGGTCAAAAGAGACCCAGTACTTC.

With respect to this clonotype: At one end the junction does not follow the germline gene, possibly because of a read error. V usage is TRBV5-1 and J usage is TRBJ1-2; no clear D gene. Per the germline V gene, CDR1 is SGHRS and CDR2 is YFSETQ. This CDR3 is 14 amino acids long. The CDR3 DNA sequence: TGCGCCAGCAGCTTGCTGGTGGAGGATAATGGCTACGCCTTC. This sequence encodes CASSLLVEDNGYAF.

This chain links TRBV7-3 with TRBJ1-3; TRBD1 might be the D (5 bases). This CDR3 is 13 amino acids long. CDR1 SGHTA and CDR2 FQGTGA come from the germline V gene. The V end was cut by 6 bases, the J end by 1 base, with 7 bases between. The CDR3 protein is CASRDISGNTIYF. For the CDR3, the DNA is TGTGCCAGCAGGGACATATCTGGAAACACCATATATTTT.

The chain is built from TRBV11-1 and TRBJ2-1; 12 positions agree with TRBD2. CDR1 SGHAT and CDR2 FQDESV come from the germline V gene (reference sequence). This CDR3 has 17 amino acids. V lost 6 bases, J lost 7 bases, and 13 bases stayed unmatched. CDR3 in DNA: TGTGCCAGCAGGGAGCGGCTAGCGGGAGGGCCGTCAAATGAGCAGTTCTTC. Translated, it gives CASRERLAGGPSNEQFF.

In regard to this clonotype: The junction and the germline gene differ at one end; a read error may be behind it. The chain has TRBV20-1 and TRBJ2-1, with D perhaps matching TRBD1 (6 bases). The CDR3 covers 14 residues. Germline CDR1 reads DFQATT; CDR2 reads SNEGSKA (reference sequence). The CDR3 spells CSARGQYSYNEQFF. The CDR3 nucleotides are TGTAGTGCCCGAGGACAGTACTCCTACAATGAGCAGTTCTTC.

The rearrangement links TRBV19 to TRBJ2-2, with D hard to call. CDR1 is LNHDA, CDR2 SQIVND, per germline (reference sequence). The CDR3 runs to 13 residues. V was shortened by 0 bases and J by 5 bases, with 4 bases between the two germline ends. In DNA, the CDR3 is TGTGCCAGTAGTATAGATGAAACCGGGGAGCTGTTTTTT. Its translation: CASSIDETGELFF.

This clonotype was detected only a few times. This sequence joins TRBV13 and TRBJ2-1; the match to TRBD1 covers 8 bases. Germline V lookup: CDR1 PRHDT, CDR2 FYEKMQ (reference sequence). CDR3 length equals 17 residues. After removal of 3 bases from V and 10 bases from J, the junction contained 17 bases not matched to a gene. The CDR3 loop reads CASSLGVGDRSLLEQFF. CDR3 DNA sequence: TGTGCCAGCAGCTTGGGGGTAGGGGACAGGAGTTTACTGGAGCAGTTCTTC.

In this sample, this clonotype turned up many times. J is TRBJ1-1 and V is TRBV2, with D tentatively TRBD1 (6 bases). The germline gives CDR1 SNHLY, CDR2 FYNNEI. This CDR3 has 14 residues. Trimming took off 6 bases at V and 1 base at J, with 12 bases between the two ends. The CDR3 is CASSVTGPNTEAFF. The CDR3 nucleotides are TGTGCCAGCAGCGTTACAGGGCCGAACACTGAAGCTTTCTTT.

This sequence joins TRBV2 and TRBJ2-2; TRBD2 matches 9 bases. Germline V lookup: CDR1 SNHLY, CDR2 FYNNEI. This CDR3 region has 16 residues. After removal of 7 bases from V and 5 bases from J, the junction contained 11 bases not matched to a gene. The DNA for the CDR3 is TGTGCCAGCAACCTTGGACTAGCGAGGAATACCGGGGAGCTGTTTTTT. Translation: CASNLGLARNTGELFF.

V and J are TRBV15 and TRBJ1-4; TRBD1 might be the D (5 bases). The germline V gene has CDR1 LNHNV and CDR2 YYDKDF (reference sequence). Trimming stripped 5 bases from V and 8 bases from J, with 12 bases between. There are 13 residues in the CDR3. The CDR3 here is CATSGASIEKLFF. The CDR3 DNA follows: TGTGCCACCAGCGGGGCTTCAATCGAAAAACTGTTTTTT.

This CDR3 reads CSARVFFERSGAQETQYF. Written as DNA, the CDR3 is TGCAGTGCTAGAGTTTTCTTCGAGAGGTCCGGGGCCCAAGAGACCCAGTACTTC. The J gene is TRBJ2-5, the V gene TRBV20-1; D may correspond to TRBD1 or TRBD2 (5 bases each). The germline V gene encodes CDR1 DFQATT and CDR2 SNEGSKA (reference sequence). V lost 1 base and J lost 1, with 22 bases in between. The CDR3 consists of 18 residues.

The chain links TRBV10-3 to TRBJ1-5, with TRBD1 identical over 10 bases. Per germline, CDR1 ENHRY and CDR2 SYGVKD. V gave up 10 bases and J gave up 8 bases; unmatched junction bases: 14. This CDR3 spans 15 amino acids. The CDR3 sequence: CASSRTGGLIEPQHF. The CDR3, as DNA: TGTGCCAGCTCAAGGACAGGGGGATTGATAGAGCCCCAGCATTTT.

This clonotype was seen a few times. Given a much more abundant clone one base away, this may be a read error. The V and J genes are TRBV5-1 and TRBJ1-4, with TRBD1 matching over 9 bases. Germline CDR1 SGHRS, CDR2 YFSETQ. The CDR3 spans 15 residues. The CDR3 reads CASSLTGGDGEKLCF. CDR3 sequence (DNA): TGCGCCAGCAGCTTAACAGGGGGCGACGGTGAAAAACTGTGTTTT.

The chain links TRBV11-2 to TRBJ2-3; 9 positions agree with TRBD2. Germline CDR1 and CDR2: SGHAT and FQNNGV. V was clipped by 6 bases and J by 1 base; unmatched bases: 8. CDR3 length: 16 amino acids. CDR3 sequence: CASRSLIAGGTDTQYF. The DNA of the CDR3 is TGTGCCAGCAGGTCCCTAATAGCGGGGGGCACAGATACGCAGTATTTT. Based on the CDR3 plus reference TRBV11-2 and TRBJ2-3, the full variable domain is EAGVAQSPRYKIIEKRQSVAFWCNPISGHATLYWYQQILGQGPKLLIQFQNNGVVDDSQLPKDRFSAERLKGVDSTLKIQPAKLEDSAVYLCASRSLIAGGTDTQYFGPGTRLTVL.

This clonotype was seen a few times. This chain links TRBV12-3 or TRBV12-4 with TRBJ2-2, with a tentative D call TRBD1 (6 bases). V was clipped by 6 bases and J by 4 bases, with 18 bases between them. The CDR3 runs to 16 residues. CDR3 region: CASRRTGSLSTGELFF. In nucleotides, the CDR3 is TGTGCCAGCAGGCGTACAGGGTCGTTGAGCACCGGGGAGCTGTTTTTT.

Notes on this clonotype: A much more abundant neighbour one base away suggests this may be a read error. This sequence joins TRBV19 and TRBJ1-1, with 7 bases identical to TRBD1. This CDR3 comprises 13 residues. Looked up from germline, CDR1 is LNHDA and CDR2 is SQIVND (reference sequence). As DNA, the CDR3 is TGTGCCAGTAGTATACAGGGGGGCACTGAAGCTTCCTTT. Residues: CASSIQGGTEASF.

This clonotype was observed a handful of times. The chain links TRBV12-3 or TRBV12-4 to TRBJ2-7; 8 bases are a match to TRBD1. V dropped 5 bases and J dropped 3; count of bases not matched to a gene: 9. The CDR3 is made up of 15 amino acids. This CDR3 reads CASSPTGGYNYEQYF. The CDR3 nucleotides are TGTGCCAGCAGTCCTACAGGGGGTTATAACTACGAGCAGTACTTC.

This clonotype turned up a few times. The rearrangement uses TRBV7-3 and TRBJ2-2, with TRBD1 matching over 10 bases. This CDR3 spans 17 amino acids. The V gene end was trimmed by 6 bases and the J gene end by 7 bases; junction bases not matched to a gene: 14. The germline gives CDR1 SGHTA, CDR2 FQGTGA. In nucleotides, the CDR3 is TGTGCCAGCAGTAGAGCGGGACAGGGGTCGATTGGCGGGGAGCTGTTTTTT. Translation gives CASSRAGQGSIGGELFF.

This clonotype has a handful of counts. This chain connects TRBV5-5 to TRBJ2-7; D is uncertain. Looked up from germline, CDR1 is SGHKS and CDR2 is YYEKEE (reference sequence). This CDR3 spans 14 amino acids. Trimming left V 0 bases short and J 3 bases short, with 10 bases between. The CDR3 region has the DNA TGTGCCAGCAGCTTGGGACAAGCTATCTACGAGCAGTACTTC. This encodes CASSLGQAIYEQYF.